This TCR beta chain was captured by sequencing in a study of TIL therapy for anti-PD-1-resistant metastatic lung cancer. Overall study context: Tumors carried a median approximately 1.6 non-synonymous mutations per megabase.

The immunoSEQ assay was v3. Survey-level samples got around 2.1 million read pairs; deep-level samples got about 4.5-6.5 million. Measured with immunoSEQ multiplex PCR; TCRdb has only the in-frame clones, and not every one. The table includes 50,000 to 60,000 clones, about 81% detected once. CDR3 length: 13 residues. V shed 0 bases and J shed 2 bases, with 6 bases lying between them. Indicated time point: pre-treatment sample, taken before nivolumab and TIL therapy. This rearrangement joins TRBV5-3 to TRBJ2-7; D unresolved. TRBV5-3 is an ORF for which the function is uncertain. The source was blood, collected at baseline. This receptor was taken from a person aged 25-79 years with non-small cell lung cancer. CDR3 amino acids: CARSLGGPYEQYF. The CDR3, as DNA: TGTGCCAGAAGCTTGGGAGGCCCCTACGAGCAGTACTTC.